The rows below give T cell receptor beta chains drawn from one sample of a study of T cell changes during pregnancy in multiple sclerosis. Here immunoSEQ multiplex PCR was the method, and the copy in TCRdb shows in-frame clones only, minus some. Counted here are roughly 60,000 clones, roughly 90% occurring once; the ten biggest clones make up approximately 0.9%. Here the sequenced sample was peripheral blood, taken before pregnancy. These receptors originate from a female donor with multiple sclerosis, enrolled in a pregnancy study. Both conserved end residues are part of each CDR3. A D gene is named only where the DNA matches it firmly. Clone size is shown for a subset of rows, as once, few, many or a class of expanded clone.

clone size	V gene	D gene	J gene	CDR3 protein	CDR3 DNA
NA	TRBV4-3	NA	TRBJ2-1	CASSQEGAGSSYNEQFF	TGCGCCAGCAGCCAAGAAGGGGCCGGAAGCTCCTACAATGAGCAGTTCTTC
NA	TRBV27	TRBD2	TRBJ2-7	CASSLSFLAGEQYF	TGTGCCAGCAGTTTATCGTTTTTAGCGGGCGAGCAGTACTTC
NA	TRBV7-2	TRBD2	TRBJ2-7	CASSLLREGVEQYF	TGTGCCAGCAGCTTACTTCGGGAGGGCGTCGAGCAGTACTTC
NA	TRBV30	NA	TRBJ1-1	CAWRGQTNTEAFF	TGTGCCTGGAGGGGACAAACGAACACTGAAGCTTTCTTT
NA	TRBV25-1	NA	TRBJ1-5	CASSNINQPQHF	TGTGCCAGCAGTAACATCAATCAGCCCCAGCATTTT
NA	TRBV7-2	TRBD1	TRBJ1-6	CASSLARTGNSPLHF	TGTGCCAGCAGCTTAGCGAGGACAGGGAATTCACCCCTCCACTTT
few	TRBV7-3	NA	TRBJ1-5	CASSLKWSFRPQHF	TGTGCCAGCAGCTTAAAATGGAGCTTTCGTCCCCAGCATTTT
NA	TRBV4-2	NA	TRBJ1-2	CASSQEADANYGYTF	TGTGCCAGCAGCCAAGAGGCGGATGCTAACTATGGCTACACCTTC
NA	TRBV6-5	NA	TRBJ1-1	CASKSYTEAFF	TGTGCCAGCAAATCTTACACTGAAGCTTTCTTT
NA	TRBV6-5	NA	TRBJ2-7	CASSPEQPKYEQYF	TGTGCCAGCAGCCCAGAACAGCCTAAATACGAGCAGTACTTC
NA	TRBV9	NA	TRBJ2-3	CASSKTGTQIPDTQYF	TGTGCCAGCAGCAAAACCGGGACACAAATACCAGATACGCAGTATTTT
NA	TRBV7-2	NA	TRBJ1-2	CASSPDRGGYTF	TGTGCCAGCAGCCCTGACAGAGGAGGCTACACCTTC
NA	TRBV19	NA	TRBJ1-1	CASSSQGLDTEAFF	TGTGCCAGTAGTAGCCAGGGGTTGGACACTGAAGCTTTCTTT
NA	TRBV11-1	NA	TRBJ2-7	CASTSGSSYEQYF	TGTGCCAGCACCTCAGGTTCTTCCTACGAGCAGTACTTC
NA	TRBV11-3	TRBD2	TRBJ2-1	CASSYGGGRTNEQFF	TGTGCCAGCAGCTACGGGGGGGGTCGGACCAATGAGCAGTTCTTC
once	TRBV4-3	NA	TRBJ1-1	CASSQIWGSKAFF	TGCGCCAGCAGCCAAATTTGGGGCAGCAAAGCTTTCTTT
NA	TRBV10-3	TRBD1	TRBJ1-1	CAIMFPGGSEAFF	TGTGCCATCATGTTCCCAGGGGGCTCTGAAGCTTTCTTT
NA	TRBV11-2	NA	TRBJ2-3	CASSSLSRYTQYF	TGTGCCAGCAGCTCCCTTAGCCGTTATACGCAGTATTTT
few	TRBV6-1	NA	TRBJ2-1	CASSEARQVDEQFF	TGTGCCAGCAGTGAAGCGCGTCAGGTAGATGAGCAGTTCTTC
NA	TRBV4-3	NA	TRBJ2-7	CASSQDGGPPYEQYF	TGCGCCAGCAGCCAAGATGGAGGGCCCCCCTACGAGCAGTACTTC
once	TRBV29-1	NA	TRBJ2-3	CTSRGTDTQYF	TGTACCTCCAGGGGCACAGATACGCAGTATTTT
NA	TRBV7-2	NA	TRBJ1-4	CASSTRADPNEKLFF	TGTGCCAGCAGCACCCGTGCGGATCCTAATGAAAAACTGTTTTTT
NA	TRBV6-1	TRBD1	TRBJ2-7	CASTPIGTGPYEQYF	TGTGCCAGCACCCCCATAGGGACAGGACCCTACGAGCAGTACTTC
NA	TRBV25-1	TRBD2	TRBJ2-2	CAIGLASGTGELFF	TGTGCCATCGGACTAGCGTCCGGCACCGGGGAGCTGTTTTTT
NA	TRBV5-4	NA	TRBJ1-1	CASSPRGGAGTTEAFF	TGTGCCAGCAGTCCCCGGGGGGGGGCGGGAACCACTGAAGCTTTCTTT
NA	TRBV15	TRBD1	TRBJ1-4	CATRAGGDEKLFF	TGTGCCACTCGGGCAGGGGGAGATGAAAAACTGTTTTTT
once	TRBV18	NA	TRBJ2-7	CASSGAQSYEQYF	TGTGCCAGCTCGGGTGCACAGAGCTACGAGCAGTACTTC
NA	TRBV18	NA	TRBJ1-1	CASSPQQGRNTEAFF	TGTGCCAGCTCACCCCAACAGGGAAGGAACACTGAAGCTTTCTTT
NA	TRBV6-5	TRBD1	TRBJ1-2	CASRRDSNYGYTF	TGTGCCAGCCGGCGGGACAGCAACTATGGCTACACCTTC
NA	TRBV29-1	NA	TRBJ2-1	CSVSKPGRDEQFF	TGCAGCGTTAGCAAGCCAGGGCGTGATGAGCAGTTCTTC